These 18 T cell receptor beta chains originate from one sample sequenced in a study of blood T cell repertoires in COVID-19. Produced via immunoSEQ multiplex PCR; TCRdb's table is partial and in-frame only. The table lists 45,000 to 60,000 clones, 80% to 90% of them singletons. Sequencing was carried out using peripheral blood. The receptors stem from a human donor in a cohort sampled during active COVID-19.

This clone has a handful of counts. CDR3: CASSISRGGQPQHF. The DNA for the CDR3 is TGTGCCAGTAGTATCAGCCGGGGTGGTCAGCCCCAGCATTTT. The chain employs TRBV19 and TRBJ1-5; D ambiguous. Deletions cut 3 bases from V and 6 bases from J, with 12 bases between. Germline-derived CDR1 and CDR2 are LNHDA and SQIVND (reference sequence). CDR3 size: 14 residues.

The chain combines TRBV18 with TRBJ1-2; a weak D match, TRBD1 (6 bases). The CDR3 totals 15 residues. V was shortened by 3 bases and J by 0 bases, with 11 bases between the two germline ends. The germline gives CDR1 KGHSH, CDR2 LQKENI. CDR3 bases: TGTGCCAGCTCACCCGACAGGCAAGCTAACTATGGCTACACCTTC. This gives the protein CASSPDRQANYGYTF.

The V gene is TRBV9, the J gene TRBJ2-1, with 13 nucleotides matching TRBD2. The germline CDR1 and CDR2 sequences are SGDLS and YYNGEE. The V segment lost 1 base and the J segment 6 bases; nucleotides outside the gene matches: 4. This CDR3 contains 16 residues. The CDR3 reads CASSVWTSGSFNEQFF. CDR3 sequence (DNA): TGTGCCAGCAGCGTATGGACTAGCGGGAGTTTCAATGAGCAGTTCTTC.

V usage is TRBV7-3 and J usage is TRBJ1-1; the D is unclear. The V end was cut by 2 bases, the J end by 1 base, with 5 bases between. CDR1 and CDR2 from the germline V gene are SGHTA and FQGTGA. The CDR3 length is 13 residues. In DNA, the CDR3 is TGTGCCAGCAGCTTATCAGGGAACACTGAAGCTTTCTTT. Protein: CASSLSGNTEAFF.

The CDR3 region is CASSLGGQGNYEQYF. CDR3 coding DNA: TGCGCCAGCAGCTTGGGGGGACAGGGGAACTACGAGCAGTACTTC. The chain links TRBV5-1 to TRBJ2-7, with 10 bases fitting TRBD1. The V gene end was trimmed by 0 bases and the J gene end by 3 bases; junction bases not matched to a gene: 3. Germline CDR1 is SGHRS and CDR2 is YFSETQ. This CDR3 comprises 15 residues.

The chain recombines TRBV19 with TRBJ2-1; 9 positions agree with TRBD2. Germline trimming cut 4 bases from V and 6 bases from J; bases unmatched to any gene: 10. Germline values: CDR1 LNHDA, CDR2 SQIVND (reference sequence). The CDR3 totals 16 residues. The CDR3 DNA reads as TGTGCCAGTAGTAGGCCGGCGGGAGGGCTTTCCAATGAGCAGTTCTTC. Protein: CASSRPAGGLSNEQFF.

CDR3: CASSQEADLILYEQYF. Here the CDR3 DNA reads TGTGCCAGCAGCCAAGAGGCCGATTTAATCCTCTACGAGCAGTACTTC. The gene calls are TRBV3-1 (or the pseudogene TRBV3-2) and TRBJ2-7; no firm D call. The CDR3 spans 16 residues. V lost 0 bases and J 3 bases, leaving 15 bases between the germline ends. Germline V gene lookup returns CDR1 LGHDT and CDR2 YNNKEL (reference sequence).

This chain connects TRBV9 to TRBJ2-2, with D perhaps TRBD2 (6 bases). Per germline, CDR1 SGDLS and CDR2 YYNGEE. Trimming removed 0 bases at V and 2 bases at J, with 11 bases between. This CDR3 spans 16 amino acids. CDR3 nucleotides: TGTGCCAGCAGCGTAGAGGTAGCGGTTAACACCGGGGAGCTGTTTTTT. This translates into CASSVEVAVNTGELFF.

V usage is TRBV11-3 and J usage is TRBJ1-2; 7 positions match TRBD1. The J segment lost 5 bases and the V segment lost 0 bases, leaving 12 bases of the junction unmatched. The length of the CDR3 is 17 residues. Germline V lookup: CDR1 SGHNT, CDR2 YENEEA. The CDR3: CASSLEFEQGKVYGYTF. CDR3 bases: TGTGCCAGCAGCTTAGAATTCGAACAGGGGAAGGTTTATGGCTACACCTTC.

The chain carries TRBV7-3 and TRBJ2-1, with D perhaps TRBD2 (6 bases). Per germline, CDR1 SGHTA and CDR2 FQGTGA. The CDR3 is made up of 13 amino acids. The V and J ends lost 4 bases and 8 bases respectively, with 12 bases between them. In DNA, the CDR3 is TGTGCCAGCAGCTCGACTAGTGAATATGAGCAGTTCTTC. This encodes CASSSTSEYEQFF.

The chain has TRBV7-3 and TRBJ2-7; 8 bases are a match to TRBD2. The CDR3 is made up of 18 amino acids. Germline assignment: CDR1 SGHTA and CDR2 FQGTGA. V lost 5 bases, J lost 2 bases, and 17 bases stayed unmatched. The CDR3 sequence is CASSLKRGSSFGPYEQYF. CDR3 bases: TGTGCCAGCAGCCTCAAGCGGGGGTCCTCCTTCGGGCCCTACGAGCAGTACTTC.

This clone was recorded once. The chain uses TRBV7-2 and TRBJ2-1, with 13 bases lining up with TRBD2. This CDR3 is 18 amino acids long. After removal of 5 bases from V and 1 base from J, the junction contained 8 bases not matched to a gene. Germline lookup yields CDR1 SGHTA and CDR2 FQGNSA. The CDR3 region is CASSPLGLAGFSYNEQFF. Here the CDR3 DNA reads TGTGCCAGCAGCCCTCTGGGACTAGCGGGATTTTCCTACAATGAGCAGTTCTTC.

This clone was seen once. The chain employs TRBV5-1 and TRBJ1-1, with unresolved D. This CDR3 has 12 residues. Looked up from germline, CDR1 is SGHRS and CDR2 is YFSETQ. The V end was cut by 0 bases, the J end by 7 bases, with 7 bases between. The CDR3 DNA reads TGCGCCAGCAGCTTGGTGGCAGATGAAGCTTTCTTT. Protein: CASSLVADEAFF.

The rearrangement joins TRBV5-4 to TRBJ1-6; TRBD1 agrees at 7 bases. Losses at the gene ends were 4 bases for V and 2 bases for J; bases not matched to a gene: 12. Germline V gives CDR1 SGHNT, CDR2 YYREEE (reference sequence). The CDR3 is 18 residues long. CDR3 nucleotide sequence: TGTGCCAGCAGCCACCGACAGGGCTCAAAGACCTATAATTCACCCCTCCACTTT. Translated, it gives CASSHRQGSKTYNSPLHF.

J is TRBJ1-5 and V is TRBV6-2 or TRBV6-3, with D perhaps TRBD1 (6 bases). The CDR3 is made up of 17 amino acids. Trimming took off 6 bases at V and 1 base at J, with 19 bases between the two ends. CDR1 and CDR2 (germline): MNHEY, SVGEGT. In nucleotides, the CDR3 is TGTGCCAGCAGCCAGATAAACAGGGTAGGAAGCAATCAGCCCCAGCATTTT. Protein: CASSQINRVGSNQPQHF.

This rearrangement joins TRBV6-2 or TRBV6-3 to TRBJ2-3; a weak D match, TRBD1 (7 bases). Germline V CDR1 and CDR2: MNHEY, SVGEGT. V lost 6 bases, J lost 1 base, and 14 bases lay in between. The CDR3 loop spans 15 amino acids. The CDR3 bases are TGTGCCAGCAGCCTGGGCAGGGGGGGCACAGATACGCAGTATTTT. This codes for CASSLGRGGTDTQYF.

The rearrangement links TRBV7-2 to TRBJ2-3, with 13 bases that match TRBD2. Germline CDR1 is SGHTA and CDR2 is FQGNSA. The ends lost 1 base at V and 6 bases at J; junction bases unmatched: 7. CDR3 size: 17 residues. As DNA, the CDR3 is TGTGCCAGCAGCTTAGTGGCCGGGACTAGCGGGAAGGATACGCAGTATTTT. As protein: CASSLVAGTSGKDTQYF.

The count of this clone is one. The V and J genes are TRBV6-5 and TRBJ2-7; 9 nucleotides align to TRBD1. The germline V gene encodes CDR1 MNHEY and CDR2 SVGAGI. The CDR3 has 15 amino acids. The V and J ends lost 4 bases and 3 bases, in that order; junction bases with no gene match: 7. CDR3 protein: CASSSPDRGNYEQYF. CDR3 coding DNA: TGTGCCAGCAGTTCTCCAGACAGGGGGAACTACGAGCAGTACTTC.